What follows are 2 T cell receptor beta chains derived from one specimen sequenced in a study of blood T cell repertoires in COVID-19. TCRdb's copy holds only in-frame clones and misses some; the assay was immunoSEQ multiplex PCR. The sample holds a few hundred thousand clones, around 87% seen once. Sequencing was carried out using PBMCs or T cells enriched from blood (not recorded which). The receptors originated from a woman in her forties or fifties who had recovered from COVID-19.

V is TRBV7-3 and J is TRBJ2-7; 7 nucleotides match TRBD2. V lost 0 bases, J lost 5 bases, and 4 bases stayed unmatched. This CDR3 has 14 residues. Germline lookup yields CDR1 SGHTA and CDR2 FQGTGA. The CDR3 reads CASSLTAGLHEQYF. In DNA, the CDR3 is TGTGCCAGCAGCTTAACCGCGGGACTACACGAGCAGTACTTC.

The chain couples TRBV24-1 to TRBJ2-5, with a tentative D call TRBD1 (6 bases). The V and J ends lost 9 bases and 0 bases respectively, with 10 bases between them. CDR1 is KGHDR and CDR2 is SFDVKD in the germline V gene. The CDR3 has 13 amino acids. The CDR3 nucleotides read TGTGCCACCTCGCAGGGGTACCAAGAGACCCAGTACTTC. It codes for CATSQGYQETQYF.